The 7 T cell receptor beta chains below were found in one sample sequenced in a study of blood T cell repertoires in COVID-19 (dated by TCRdb to 2018 to 2021). The library was built by means of the immunoSEQ multiplex PCR assay. TCRdb took this table from immuneACCESS and kept in-frame rearrangements with V and J called. Such tables lack part of the clones; where checked against another copy, unresolved V genes explain under half of the gap, and the rest is unexplained. The sample data list more than 65,000 clones, and 82% of these were observed just once. Approximately 14% of the sample is taken by the ten largest. What was sequenced was peripheral blood. The receptors were sampled from an elderly woman with acute or convalescent COVID-19.

The chain has TRBV6-1 and TRBJ2-1; possible D gene TRBD2, 6 bases. The V gene lost 4 bases and the J gene lost 2 bases, with 18 bases spanning the gap. The CDR3 contains 17 residues. Germline lookup yields CDR1 MNHNS and CDR2 SASEGT. The CDR3 bases are TGTGCCAGCAGTGCAACCCCGCCGACTAGTGCCTACAATGAGCAGTTCTTC. Translation gives CASSATPPTSAYNEQFF.

The rearrangement uses TRBV27 and TRBJ1-4; TRBD1 is a possible D gene (5 bases). The V and J ends lost 6 bases and 1 base respectively, with 18 bases between them. CDR3 length: 17 residues. Per germline, CDR1 MNHEY and CDR2 SMNVEV (reference sequence). CDR3 amino acids: CASSTLTAFLTNEKLFF. In nucleotides, the CDR3 is TGTGCCAGCAGCACCCTGACAGCCTTCCTAACTAATGAAAAACTGTTTTTT.

This chain connects TRBV27 to TRBJ1-6, with 9 positions matching TRBD1. V dropped 7 bases and J dropped 7; count of bases not matched to a gene: 11. CDR3 length: 16 residues. Germline V gene data show CDR1 as MNHEY and CDR2 as SMNVEV (reference sequence). CDR3 in amino acids: CASTKGQGILNSPLHF. As DNA, the CDR3 is TGTGCCAGCACAAAAGGACAGGGGATATTAAATTCACCCCTCCACTTT.

A few counts support this clone. V is TRBV27 and J is TRBJ2-7, with D hard to call. Per the germline V gene, CDR1 is MNHEY and CDR2 is SMNVEV (reference sequence). V lost 2 bases, J lost 3 bases, and 11 bases lay in between. The CDR3 runs 14 residues. In DNA form, the CDR3 reads TGTGCCAGCAGTTTAACAGCCTTCAACTACGAGCAGTACTTC. Its translation: CASSLTAFNYEQYF.

Regarding this clone: Distinct nucleotide sequences in the sample also encode this CDR3. The chain employs TRBV6-5 and TRBJ1-2; 8 positions match TRBD1. The J segment lost 6 bases and the V segment lost 6 bases, leaving 6 bases of the junction unmatched. CDR1 is MNHEY and CDR2 is SVGAGI in the germline V gene. The CDR3 length is 13 residues. CDR3 sequence reads: CASSSTGVDGYTF. The DNA for the CDR3 is TGTGCCAGCAGCTCGACAGGGGTGGATGGCTACACCTTC.

The chain joins TRBV9 to TRBJ1-3; D call uncertain. This CDR3 is built from 12 residues. V lost 6 bases and J 3 bases, leaving 7 bases between the germline ends. Germline CDR1 reads SGDLS; CDR2 reads YYNGEE. The DNA of the CDR3 is TGTGCCAGCAAGCCCTTTGGAAACACCATATATTTT. Translated, it gives CASKPFGNTIYF.

The V and J genes are TRBV19 and TRBJ2-2, with D perhaps matching TRBD2 (5 bases). This CDR3 has 17 residues. Trimming removed 4 bases from V and 0 bases from J, with 15 bases in between. Germline V gives CDR1 LNHDA, CDR2 SQIVND (reference sequence). The CDR3 region is CASSTFARTSNTGELFF. CDR3 DNA: TGTGCCAGTAGTACTTTCGCCCGGACTTCGAACACCGGGGAGCTGTTTTTT.